These T cell receptor beta chains were read from a single sample in a study of cytomegalovirus exposure and HLA in healthy donors. Sequenced by immunoSEQ multiplex PCR; TCRdb stores in-frame clones only, minus some. Among about 200,000 clones listed, around 73% were seen once. Sequences were obtained from PBMCs. Receptor source: a woman younger than 45 in good health and CMV-seropositive. CDR3s include the opening cysteine and the closing phenylalanine or tryptophan. The D gene is left open where the match is weak. Clone size, where shown, is once, few, many, or a class for clones that have expanded.

j_call clone_size v_call d_call cdr3_aa cdr3_nt
TRBJ2-1 few TRBV5-4 TRBD2 CASSSGLAGVSSYNEQFF TGTGCCAGCAGCTCGGGACTAGCGGGAGTTAGCTCCTACAATGAGCAGTTCTTC
TRBJ2-5 - TRBV4-3 TRBD2 CASSQELSNGLAGAKGTQYF TGCGCCAGCAGCCAAGAATTAAGTAATGGCCTAGCGGGGGCCAAGGGGACCCAGTACTTC
TRBJ1-2 - TRBV15 TRBD1 CATSRLRDRDYGYTF TGTGCCACCAGCAGACTCCGGGACAGGGATTATGGCTACACCTTC
TRBJ2-2 - TRBV5-1 TRBD2 CASSPDGRGTGELFF TGCGCCAGCAGCCCTGACGGGCGGGGGACCGGGGAGCTGTTTTTT
TRBJ1-1 - TRBV12-5 - CASGLVGQAEAFF TGTGCTAGTGGTTTGGTAGGTCAGGCTGAAGCTTTCTTT
TRBJ2-1 once TRBV5-4 TRBD2 CASSRGLAGAVVEQFF TGTGCCAGCAGCCGGGGACTAGCGGGAGCTGTGGTTGAGCAGTTCTTC
TRBJ1-1 - TRBV12-2 - CASRLGQANTEAFF TGTGCAAGTCGCTTGGGACAGGCGAACACTGAAGCTTTCTTT
TRBJ2-5 - TRBV7-2 TRBD2 CASCREGGAKETQYF TGTGCCAGCTGCAGGGAGGGCGGGGCCAAAGAGACCCAGTACTTC
TRBJ2-3 once TRBV30 - CAWTGTGARTDTQYF TGTGCCTGGACAGGAACAGGAGCACGCACAGATACGCAGTATTTT
TRBJ2-5 - TRBV11-2 TRBD2 CASSFAGGGETQYF TGTGCCAGCAGCTTTGCGGGAGGTGGAGAGACCCAGTACTTC
TRBJ1-4 few TRBV5-6 TRBD1 CASSRSGQKSPTNEKLFF TGTGCCAGCAGCCGATCGGGACAGAAGTCGCCAACTAATGAAAAACTGTTTTTT
TRBJ1-1 - TRBV21-1 - CASRFMTGPEAFF TGTGCCAGCAGATTCATGACAGGGCCTGAAGCTTTCTTT
TRBJ1-1 - TRBV19 TRBD1 CASSIQGQGTNTEAFF TGTGCCAGTAGTATCCAGGGACAGGGAACGAACACTGAAGCTTTCTTT
TRBJ2-7 - TRBV5-1 - CASSLGLALNYEQYF TGCGCCAGCAGCTTGGGTCTAGCTCTAAACTACGAGCAGTACTTC
TRBJ2-5 - TRBV4-3 TRBD1 CASSQRHRGLYQETQYF TGCGCCAGCAGCCAACGCCACAGGGGTCTGTACCAAGAGACCCAGTACTTC
TRBJ1-5 - TRBV30 TRBD1 CAWTPGGPNQPQHF TGTGCCTGGACCCCAGGGGGGCCTAATCAGCCCCAGCATTTT
TRBJ1-2 - TRBV5-1 - CASSSSDAYGYTF TGCGCCAGCAGCTCGAGCGACGCCTATGGCTACACCTTC
TRBJ1-4 few TRBV6-4 - CASSAREGRNEKLFF TGTGCCAGCAGTGCCCGAGAGGGTAGGAATGAAAAACTGTTTTTT
TRBJ2-1 - TRBV7-3 TRBD2 CASSSSGGGYNEQFF TGTGCCAGCAGCTCAAGCGGGGGGGGGTACAATGAGCAGTTCTTC
TRBJ2-3 few TRBV25-1 TRBD2 CASSDIAGGLNSGDTQYF TGTGCCAGCAGCGATATAGCGGGAGGGCTTAACAGTGGAGATACGCAGTATTTT
TRBJ1-2 once TRBV15 - CATSRDRVYGYTF TGTGCCACCAGCAGAGACAGGGTGTATGGCTACACCTTC
TRBJ2-7 many TRBV7-2 TRBD1 CASSLRGQGDTYEQYF TGTGCCAGCAGCTTAAGGGGCCAGGGGGATACCTACGAGCAGTACTTC
TRBJ1-5 once TRBV4-3 TRBD1 CASSQVRGHQPQHF TGCGCCAGCAGCCAAGTCAGGGGGCATCAGCCCCAGCATTTT
TRBJ1-1 - TRBV5-1 TRBD1 CASSPQGDRITEAFF TGCGCCAGCAGCCCCCAGGGGGATCGGATCACTGAAGCTTTCTTT
TRBJ1-3 - TRBV10-3 - CAISESTGFSGNTIYF TGTGCCATCAGTGAGTCTACAGGGTTCTCTGGAAACACCATATATTTT
TRBJ1-4 - TRBV16 - CASSTLTGEKLFF TGTGCCAGCAGTACCCTGACGGGTGAAAAACTGTTTTTT
TRBJ2-5 once TRBV11-3 TRBD1 CASSLSGQGGETQYF TGTGCCAGCAGCTTAAGTGGACAGGGGGGAGAGACCCAGTACTTC
TRBJ2-3 - TRBV5-6 - CASSSVSTDTQYF TGTGCCAGCAGCTCGGTTAGCACAGATACGCAGTATTTT